One sample yielded the 23 T cell receptor beta chains listed below, sequenced in a study of T cells in Graves' hyperthyroidism and ophthalmopathy. The CDR3 regions of TCR beta were amplified from RNA transcripts. Using the HTBI primer set, a first-round RT-PCR was run on the TCR CDR3. TCRdb itself ran the multiplex PCR reads through MiXCR, one entry per CDR3 protein. Among 350,000 to 400,000 distinct CDR3 sequences, roughly 19% were seen once, and the ten largest hold roughly 3.5%. The sample was blood. These receptors were obtained from a woman in her late teens or twenties with Graves' hyperthyroidism.

This chain joins TRBV7-9 and TRBJ2-2; D remains unclear. Trimming cost V 6 bases and J 7 bases, with 6 bases left between them. There are 11 residues in the CDR3. Germline assignment: CDR1 SEHNR and CDR2 FQNEAQ (reference sequence). For the CDR3, the DNA is TGTGCCAGCAGTGAAGACGGGGAGCTGTTTTTT. It yields the protein CASSEDGELFF.

At least ten counts were recorded for this clonotype. DNA of the CDR3: TGTGCCAGCAGACTCACAGGGGGCTCCTACGAGCAGTACTTC. It specifies CASRLTGGSYEQYF. The rearrangement links TRBV28 to TRBJ2-7, with 8 bases matching TRBD1. From germline, CDR1 is MDHEN and CDR2 SYDVKM. Losses at the gene ends were 6 bases for V and 0 bases for J; bases not matched to a gene: 4. This CDR3 is built from 14 residues.

This chain links TRBV12-3 or TRBV12-4 with TRBJ1-2, with 8 bases aligning to TRBD1. This CDR3 has 14 residues. J lost 6 bases, V lost 7 bases, and 10 bases had no gene match. The CDR3 spells CASTPRQGADGYTF. CDR3 sequence (DNA): TGTGCCAGCACCCCAAGGCAGGGGGCAGATGGCTACACCTTC.

There are many counts of this clonotype. The CDR3 protein is CASSYSRSNQPQHF. In DNA, the CDR3 is TGTGCCAGCAGTTACTCACGGAGCAATCAGCCCCAGCATTTT. The V and J genes are TRBV6-5 and TRBJ1-5; no reliable D call. CDR1 MNHEY and CDR2 SVGAGI come from the germline V gene. This CDR3 spans 14 amino acids. V was clipped by 0 bases and J by 1 base, with 4 bases between them.

This clonotype was recorded at least ten times. The V gene is TRBV27, the J gene TRBJ1-2; D not certain. The CDR3 covers 14 residues. Trimming stripped 5 bases from V and 1 base from J, with 11 bases between. Germline V CDR1 and CDR2: MNHEY, SMNVEV (reference sequence). For the CDR3, the DNA is TGTGCCAGCAGTCCAGGCTCCCTTAACTATGGCTACACCTTC. Translation: CASSPGSLNYGYTF.

There are many counts of this clonotype. CDR3 sequence: CASSHHPGLTGGTQYF. The CDR3 DNA is TGTGCCAGCAGTCATCACCCGGGCCTAACAGGGGGGACCCAGTACTTC. The gene calls are TRBV6-2 or TRBV6-3 and TRBJ2-5, with 8 bases that match TRBD1. This CDR3 is built from 16 residues. CDR1 MNHEY and CDR2 SVGEGT come from the germline V gene. V shed 5 bases and J 7 bases; nucleotides not matched to a gene: 15.

The chain carries TRBV2 and TRBJ1-6; 9 nucleotides match TRBD1. Losses at the gene ends were 8 bases for V and 8 bases for J; bases not matched to a gene: 13. Germline V gene sequence: CDR1 SNHLY, CDR2 FYNNEI. This CDR3 has 16 residues. CDR3 sequence: CASGTGRFPLYSPLHF. The CDR3, as DNA: TGTGCCAGCGGGACAGGGAGATTCCCCCTCTATTCACCCCTCCACTTT. The variable domain in full, completed from reference TRBV2 and TRBJ1-6, reads EPEVTQTPSHQVTQMGQEVILRCVPISNHLYFYWYRQILGQKVEFLVSFYNNEISEKSEIFDDQFSVERPDGSNFTLKIRSTKLEDSAMYFCASGTGRFPLYSPLHFGNGTRLTVT.

The CDR3 region is CASVGDRNTEAFF. In DNA form, the CDR3 reads TGTGCCAGTGTCGGGGATAGGAACACTGAAGCTTTCTTT. The J gene is TRBJ1-1, the V gene TRBV19; D gene ambiguous. Deletions cut 8 bases from V and 1 base from J, with 11 bases between. Germline-derived CDR1 and CDR2 are LNHDA and SQIVND (reference sequence). This CDR3 has 13 amino acids. The complete variable domain, with remaining parts taken from reference TRBV19 and TRBJ1-1, reads DGGITQSPKYLFRKEGQNVTLSCEQNLNHDAMYWYRQDPGQGLRLIYYSQIVNDFQKGDIAEGYSVSREKKESFPLTVTSAQKNPTAFYLCASVGDRNTEAFFGQGTRLTVV.

This clonotype was counted many times. CDR3 sequence reads: CASSELRIDEQYF. The CDR3 DNA reads TGTGCCAGCAGTGAACTGAGGATAGACGAGCAGTACTTC. The rearrangement uses TRBV6-1 and TRBJ2-7, with unresolved D. The CDR3 is made up of 13 amino acids. The germline gives CDR1 MNHNS, CDR2 SASEGT. The V and J ends lost 2 bases and 5 bases respectively, with 10 bases between them.

This chain uses TRBV3-1 with TRBJ2-2; D is ambiguous. The CDR3 length is 14 residues. V lost 1 base and J 3 bases, leaving 6 bases between the germline ends. Germline V gives CDR1 LGHDT, CDR2 YNNKEL (reference sequence). The CDR3 coding sequence is TGTGCCAGCAGCCAAGTAAAAGACACCGGGGAGCTGTTTTTT. Its translation is CASSQVKDTGELFF.

This clonotype was observed at least ten times. The chain has TRBV6-4 and TRBJ2-7; D possibly corresponds to TRBD2 (5 bases). CDR1 is MRHNA, CDR2 SNTAGT, per germline. There are 15 residues in the CDR3. V was cut by 5 bases and J by 0 bases, with 14 bases left in between. The CDR3 loop is CASSKETGSSYEQYF. Written as DNA, the CDR3 is TGTGCCAGCAGTAAGGAAACGGGATCCTCCTACGAGCAGTACTTC.

This clonotype appeared a few times. The rearrangement links TRBV11-2 to TRBJ2-5; the D gene is possibly TRBD2 (6 bases). CDR3 length equals 16 residues. The V gene's germline CDR1 is SGHAT and CDR2 FQNNGV. Trimming shortened V by 5 bases and J by 2 bases, and 18 bases separated the two germline ends. The CDR3 loop is CASSPFGGRTQETQYF. CDR3 coding DNA: TGTGCCAGCAGCCCTTTCGGGGGACGGACACAAGAGACCCAGTACTTC.

This clonotype has at least ten counts. The chain uses TRBV24-1 and TRBJ2-2, with D tentatively TRBD1 or TRBD2 (5 bases each). This CDR3 is 16 amino acids long. Trimming removed 4 bases from V and 1 base from J, with 12 bases in between. Per the germline V gene, CDR1 is KGHDR and CDR2 is SFDVKD. CDR3 sequence: CATSDPGRLNTGELFF. The CDR3, as DNA: TGTGCCACCAGTGACCCGGGGCGGCTGAACACCGGGGAGCTGTTTTTT.

The gene calls are TRBV6-2 or TRBV6-3 and TRBJ2-7, with unresolved D. Trimming removed 2 bases from V and 6 bases from J, with 11 bases in between. Per germline, CDR1 MNHEY and CDR2 SVGEGT. This CDR3 has 13 residues. In DNA form, the CDR3 reads TGTGCCAGCAGTTACGGAGCATCCGGCGAGCAGTACTTC. Translation: CASSYGASGEQYF.

This clonotype was recorded many times. The chain links TRBV6-5 to TRBJ1-1; tentatively, D is TRBD1 (6 bases). Germline loops: CDR1 MNHEY, CDR2 SVGAGI. This CDR3 spans 15 amino acids. The V and J ends lost 0 bases and 3 bases respectively, with 11 bases between them. The chain's CDR3 is CASSYSVAGDTEAFF. For the CDR3, the DNA is TGTGCCAGCAGTTACTCGGTGGCAGGGGACACTGAAGCTTTCTTT.

At least ten counts were recorded for this clonotype. This chain connects TRBV5-1 to TRBJ2-4, with 7 bases that match TRBD1. The CDR3 sequence is 14 residues long. Germline-derived CDR1 and CDR2 are SGHRS and YFSETQ. Losses at the gene ends were 0 bases for V and 6 bases for J; bases not matched to a gene: 3. CDR3 nucleotides: TGCGCCAGCAGCTTGGGCCGGGACAGAAACATTCAGTACTTC. Its translation is CASSLGRDRNIQYF.

This clonotype was counted ten times or more. V usage is TRBV11-2 and J usage is TRBJ2-7; D uncertain. V gave up 1 base and J gave up 2 bases, with 9 bases separating them. CDR1 and CDR2 (germline): SGHAT, FQNNGV. The CDR3 totals 14 residues. CDR3 residues: CASSLVVGTYEQYF. CDR3 sequence (DNA): TGTGCCAGCAGCTTAGTGGTCGGCACCTACGAGCAGTACTTC.

This clonotype was observed at least ten times. This chain connects TRBV7-6 to TRBJ2-2; TRBD2 might be the D (6 bases). CDR3 length: 13 residues. Germline lookup yields CDR1 SGHVS and CDR2 FNYEAQ. Trimming stripped 3 bases from V and 5 bases from J, with 7 bases between. Here the CDR3 DNA reads TGTGCCAGCAGCTTTGGGACTACCGGGGAGCTGTTTTTT. This gives the protein CASSFGTTGELFF.

The chain couples TRBV20-1 to TRBJ2-7, with D possibly TRBD1 on 7 matching bases. Germline V gene sequence: CDR1 DFQATT, CDR2 SNEGSKA (reference sequence). The CDR3 sequence is 17 residues long. Trimming took 5 bases from V and 3 from J, leaving 26 bases between them. The CDR3 loop is CSAPREWGDSPFYEQYF. In DNA form, the CDR3 reads TGCAGTGCTCCTAGAGAGTGGGGGGACAGTCCTTTCTACGAGCAGTACTTC.

On this clonotype: With a much larger clone just one base away, this may be a read error. The CDR3 coding sequence is TGTGCCAGCAGCACGGGACAGGGAGGAGAGACCCAGTACTTC. Its translation: CASSTGQGGETQYF. This chain joins TRBV11-2 and TRBJ2-5, with 9 bases fitting TRBD1. Trimming at V came to 5 bases and at J to 4 bases, leaving 5 bases not matched to a gene. The CDR3 is 14 amino acids. The V gene's germline CDR1 is SGHAT and CDR2 FQNNGV.

Many counts were recorded for this clonotype. The rearrangement uses TRBV4-2 and TRBJ2-7; tentative D call: TRBD2 (6 bases). Trimming took off 1 base at V and 2 bases at J, with 15 bases between the two ends. Germline-derived CDR1 and CDR2 are LGHNA and YNFKEQ. The CDR3 contains 16 residues. CDR3 DNA sequence: TGTGCCAGCAGCCAAGCCCGCGGGGAGCAACCCTACGAGCAGTACTTC. As protein: CASSQARGEQPYEQYF.

This clonotype was detected ten times or more. The rearrangement joins TRBV12-3 or TRBV12-4 to TRBJ2-5; 9 bases line up with TRBD1. The V gene end was trimmed by 3 bases and the J gene end by 5 bases; junction bases not matched to a gene: 10. This CDR3 has 16 amino acids. For the CDR3, the DNA is TGTGCCAGCAGTTTCTATCGCCCGACAGGGGGGGAGACCCAGTACTTC. It yields the protein CASSFYRPTGGETQYF.

This clonotype occurred a few times. The J gene is TRBJ1-5, the V gene TRBV4-1; TRBD1 might be the D (5 bases). The CDR3 runs 17 residues. CDR1 is MGHRA and CDR2 is YSYEKL in the germline V gene. Trimming removed 3 bases at V and 4 bases at J, with 19 bases between. Here the CDR3 DNA reads TGCGCCAGCAGCCACGTTAGGCTCCGGGGGGTTAATCAGCCCCAGCATTTT. Protein sequence: CASSHVRLRGVNQPQHF.